This T cell receptor (beta chain) was sequenced for a study of T cell repertoires in cytomegalovirus infection. Overall study context: Recently identified HLA-C-restricted CMV epitopes were used, and well-studied HLA-B-restricted CMV epitopes were used as well. The study, taken as a whole, reports: In two of eight donors, the top clonotype was HLA-C-restricted CMV-specific.

One entry per CDR3 protein results from TCRdb running MiXCR on the reads. The table includes approximately 350,000 distinct CDR3 sequences, about 35% detected once. About this clonotype: Antigen unknown.

Trimming left V 7 bases short and J 3 bases short, with 12 bases between. CDR3 size: 13 residues. The sample was cultured PBMCs, taken from culture after CMV antigen stimulation. V is TRBV12-3 or TRBV12-4 and J is TRBJ2-5, with a tentative D call TRBD1 (6 bases). The source of this sequence is a human donor in good health (CMV status not recorded). Some clones in this sample may be carry-over from other donors' samples. CDR3 bases: TGTGCCAGCACCCAACAGGGCGAAGAGACCCAGTACTTC. Translating gives CASTQQGEETQYF.